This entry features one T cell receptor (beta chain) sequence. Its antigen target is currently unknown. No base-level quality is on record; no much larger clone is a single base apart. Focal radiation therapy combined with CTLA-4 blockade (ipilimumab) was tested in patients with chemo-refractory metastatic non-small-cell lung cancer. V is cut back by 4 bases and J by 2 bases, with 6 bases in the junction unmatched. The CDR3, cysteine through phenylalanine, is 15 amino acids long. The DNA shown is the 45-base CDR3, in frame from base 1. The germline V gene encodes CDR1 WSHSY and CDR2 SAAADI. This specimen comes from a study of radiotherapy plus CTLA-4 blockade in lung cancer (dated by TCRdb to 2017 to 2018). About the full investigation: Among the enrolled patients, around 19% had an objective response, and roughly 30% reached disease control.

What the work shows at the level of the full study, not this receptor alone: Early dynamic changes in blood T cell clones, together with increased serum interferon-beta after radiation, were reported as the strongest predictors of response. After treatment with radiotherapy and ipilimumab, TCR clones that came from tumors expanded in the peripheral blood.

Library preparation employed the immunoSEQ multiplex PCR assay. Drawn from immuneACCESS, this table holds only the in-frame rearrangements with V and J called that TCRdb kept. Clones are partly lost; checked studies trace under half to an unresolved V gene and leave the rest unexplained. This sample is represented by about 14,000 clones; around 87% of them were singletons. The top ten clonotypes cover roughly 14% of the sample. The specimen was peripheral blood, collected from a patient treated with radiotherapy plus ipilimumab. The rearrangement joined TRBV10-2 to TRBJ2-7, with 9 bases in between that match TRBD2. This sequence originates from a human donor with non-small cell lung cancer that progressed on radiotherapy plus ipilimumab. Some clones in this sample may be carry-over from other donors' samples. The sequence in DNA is TGCGCCAGCAGTGTGGGTCTAGCGGGGACCTACGAGCAGTACTTC. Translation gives CASSVGLAGTYEQYF.